This TCR beta chain was identified during a study of CD8 T cells in ankylosing spondylitis. Generation of TCR beta libraries employed quantitative 5'-RACE incorporating molecular barcodes. Each CDR3 protein is one row after TCRdb ran MiXCR on the 5' RACE reads. The sample includes under 300,000 distinct CDR3 sequences, roughly 10% of them seen just once. This clonotype was recorded many times. Its antigen is unknown. The CDR3 covers 18 residues. The germline V gene has CDR1 SGHRS and CDR2 YFSETQ. V was cut by 2 bases and J by 0 bases, with 15 bases left in between. Study-wide results and caveats: Apparently characteristic of ankylosing spondylitis blood was a TCR beta motif (under ten highly homologous variants). According to the report, clones linked to the disease were significantly enriched in matched synovial fluid samples taken from ankylosing spondylitis patients. Some motif variants were previously reported in reactive arthritis synovial fluid and blood.

The sample comprised blood, either unsorted or a sorted T cell fraction (not recorded which). The receptor was isolated from a male donor with ankylosing spondylitis or in good health (not recorded which). V usage is TRBV5-1 and J usage is TRBJ2-6, with D perhaps matching TRBD1 or TRBD2 (5 bases each). The CDR3 coding sequence is TGCGCCAGCAGCTTTGAGGCCTTGGGGACCTCTGGGGCCAACGTCCTGACTTTC. It codes for CASSFEALGTSGANVLTF.